This T cell receptor (beta chain) emerged from a study of blood T cell repertoires in COVID-19. Clones were read by immunoSEQ multiplex PCR, and TCRdb kept only the in-frame ones, dropping some. Among around 300,000 clones listed, around nine tenths were seen once. The CDR3 sequence is 16 residues long. In germline, CDR1 is LNHNV, CDR2 YYDKDF (reference sequence). V was cut by 5 bases and J by 3 bases, with 20 bases left in between. Adults between roughly 18 and 100 years of age took part from 24 US areas. Clinical history reported by participants formed the basis on which cohorts were assigned. Either two negative PCRs, clearance, or symptom resolution qualified Cohort 3 donors as recovered.

The clonotype was recovered from a woman younger than 35 who had recovered from COVID-19. This rearrangement joins TRBV15 to TRBJ2-7, with D possibly TRBD1 on 5 matching bases. The sequencing input was PBMCs or T cells enriched from blood (not recorded which). The CDR3 protein is CATSGTGSSSHYEQYF. Here the CDR3 DNA reads TGTGCCACCAGCGGTACAGGATCTTCCTCCCACTACGAGCAGTACTTC.